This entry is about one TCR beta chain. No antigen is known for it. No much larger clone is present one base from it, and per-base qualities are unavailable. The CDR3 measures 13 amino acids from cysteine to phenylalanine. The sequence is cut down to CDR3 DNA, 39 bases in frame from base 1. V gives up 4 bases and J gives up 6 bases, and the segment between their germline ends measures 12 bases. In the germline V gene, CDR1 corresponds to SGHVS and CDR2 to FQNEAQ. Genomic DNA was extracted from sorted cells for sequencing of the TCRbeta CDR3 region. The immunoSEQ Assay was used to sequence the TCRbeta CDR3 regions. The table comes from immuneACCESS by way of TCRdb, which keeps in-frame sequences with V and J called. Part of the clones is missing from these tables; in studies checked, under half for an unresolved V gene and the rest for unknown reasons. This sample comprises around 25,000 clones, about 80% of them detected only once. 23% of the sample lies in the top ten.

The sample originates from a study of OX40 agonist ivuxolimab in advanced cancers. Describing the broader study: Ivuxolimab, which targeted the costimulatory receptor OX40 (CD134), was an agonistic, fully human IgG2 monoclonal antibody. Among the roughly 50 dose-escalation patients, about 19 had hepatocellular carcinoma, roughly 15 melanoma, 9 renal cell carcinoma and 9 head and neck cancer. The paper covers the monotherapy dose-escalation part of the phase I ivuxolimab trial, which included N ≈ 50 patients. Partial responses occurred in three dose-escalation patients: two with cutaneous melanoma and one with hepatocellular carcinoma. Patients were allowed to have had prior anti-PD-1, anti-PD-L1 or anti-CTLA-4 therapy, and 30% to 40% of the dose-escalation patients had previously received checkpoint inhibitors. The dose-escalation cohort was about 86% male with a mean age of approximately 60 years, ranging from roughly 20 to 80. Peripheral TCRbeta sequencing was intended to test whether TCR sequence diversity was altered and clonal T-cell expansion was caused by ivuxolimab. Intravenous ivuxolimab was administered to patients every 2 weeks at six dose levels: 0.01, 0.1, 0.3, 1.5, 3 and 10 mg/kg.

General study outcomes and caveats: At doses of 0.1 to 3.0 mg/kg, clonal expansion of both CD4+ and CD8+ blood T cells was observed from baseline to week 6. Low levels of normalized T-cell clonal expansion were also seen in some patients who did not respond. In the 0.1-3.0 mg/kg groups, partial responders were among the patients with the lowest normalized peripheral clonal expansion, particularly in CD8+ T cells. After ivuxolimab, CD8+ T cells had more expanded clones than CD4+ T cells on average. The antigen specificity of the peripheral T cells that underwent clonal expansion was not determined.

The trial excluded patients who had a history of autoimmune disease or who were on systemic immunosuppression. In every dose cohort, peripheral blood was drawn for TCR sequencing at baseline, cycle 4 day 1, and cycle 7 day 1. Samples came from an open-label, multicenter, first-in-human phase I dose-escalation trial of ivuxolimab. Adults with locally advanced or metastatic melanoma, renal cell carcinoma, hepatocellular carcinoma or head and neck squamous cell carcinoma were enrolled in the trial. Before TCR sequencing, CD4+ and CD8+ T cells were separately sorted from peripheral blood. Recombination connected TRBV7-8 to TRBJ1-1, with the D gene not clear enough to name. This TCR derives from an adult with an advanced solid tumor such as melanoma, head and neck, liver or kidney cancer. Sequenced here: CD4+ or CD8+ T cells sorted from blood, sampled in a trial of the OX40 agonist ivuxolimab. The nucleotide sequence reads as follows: TGTGCCAGCAGCTGGGTACCAACCCCTGAAGCTTTCTTT. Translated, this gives CASSWVPTPEAFF. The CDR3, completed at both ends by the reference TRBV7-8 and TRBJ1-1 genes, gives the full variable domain GAGVSQSPRYKVAKRGQDVALRCDPISGHVSLFWYQQALGQGPEFLTYFQNEAQLDKSGLPSDRFFAERPEGSVSTLKIQRTQQEDSAVYLCASSWVPTPEAFFGQGTRLTVV.